This T cell receptor beta chain was retrieved from a study of blood T cell repertoires in COVID-19. About the research overall: The analysed material was cDNA or gDNA that came from T cells, B-cell-depleted T cells, or PBMCs.

The CDR3 spans 15 residues. Trimming pared 3 bases from V and 3 bases from J, leaving 12 bases between. Looked up from germline, CDR1 is MNHEY and CDR2 is SMNVEV (reference sequence). Authors' processing steps: Estimated nucleated cell counts came from reference gene primer amplification. This table comes from immunoSEQ multiplex PCR, and its TCRdb copy is limited to in-frame clones, with some not included. D and trimming were read from the DNA, whereas the V and J calls and clone size are those reported in that table. This sample has about 240,000 clones, with approximately 78% found just once. The receptor's source is a woman aged 60-75 years with active or convalescent COVID-19. The sequencing sample was made of peripheral blood. The chain employs TRBV27 and TRBJ1-5; D possibly corresponds to TRBD1 (5 bases). The CDR3 loop is CASSLSREDNQPQHF. In DNA, the CDR3 is TGTGCCAGCAGTTTGTCCAGGGAGGACAATCAGCCCCAGCATTTT.